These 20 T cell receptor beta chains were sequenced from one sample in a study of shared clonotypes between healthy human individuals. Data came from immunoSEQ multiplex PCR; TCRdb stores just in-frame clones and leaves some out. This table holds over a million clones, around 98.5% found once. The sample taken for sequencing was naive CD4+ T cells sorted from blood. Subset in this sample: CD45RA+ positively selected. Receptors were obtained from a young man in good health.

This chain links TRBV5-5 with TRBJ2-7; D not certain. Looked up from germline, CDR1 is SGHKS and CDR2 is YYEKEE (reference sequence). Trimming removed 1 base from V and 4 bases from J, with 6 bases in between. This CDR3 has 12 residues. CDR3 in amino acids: CASSLLGYEQYF. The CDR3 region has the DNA TGTGCCAGCAGCTTGCTTGGGTACGAGCAGTACTTC.

The CDR3 protein is CASSFELPYGYTF. The CDR3 DNA reads as TGTGCCAGCAGCTTCGAGTTGCCCTATGGCTACACCTTC. The V call is TRBV28, the J call TRBJ1-2; D remains unclear. Germline CDR1 is MDHEN and CDR2 is SYDVKM. The CDR3 runs 13 residues. Trimming left V 6 bases short and J 4 bases short, with 12 bases between.

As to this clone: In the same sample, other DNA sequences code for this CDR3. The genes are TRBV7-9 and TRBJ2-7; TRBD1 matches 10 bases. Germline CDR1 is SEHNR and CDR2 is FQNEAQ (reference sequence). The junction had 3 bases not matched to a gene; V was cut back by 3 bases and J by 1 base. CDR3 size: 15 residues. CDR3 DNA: TGTGCCAGCAGCTTGGGACAGGGGTTATCCTACGAGCAGTACTTC. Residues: CASSLGQGLSYEQYF.

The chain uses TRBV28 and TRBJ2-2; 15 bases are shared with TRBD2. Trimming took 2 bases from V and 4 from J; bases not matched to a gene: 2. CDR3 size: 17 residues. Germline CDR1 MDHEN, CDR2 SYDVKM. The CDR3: CASSLPGLAGGTGELFF. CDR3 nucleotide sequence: TGTGCCAGCAGTTTACCGGGACTAGCGGGAGGCACCGGGGAGCTGTTTTTT.

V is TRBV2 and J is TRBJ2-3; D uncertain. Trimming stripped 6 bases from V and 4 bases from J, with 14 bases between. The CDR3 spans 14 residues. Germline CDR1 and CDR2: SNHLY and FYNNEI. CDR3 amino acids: CASSNRAFSDTQYF. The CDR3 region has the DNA TGTGCCAGCAGCAATAGGGCTTTTTCAGATACGCAGTATTTT. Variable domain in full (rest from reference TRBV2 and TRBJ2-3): EPEVTQTPSHQVTQMGQEVILRCVPISNHLYFYWYRQILGQKVEFLVSFYNNEISEKSEIFDDQFSVERPDGSNFTLKIRSTKLEDSAMYFCASSNRAFSDTQYFGPGTRLTVL.

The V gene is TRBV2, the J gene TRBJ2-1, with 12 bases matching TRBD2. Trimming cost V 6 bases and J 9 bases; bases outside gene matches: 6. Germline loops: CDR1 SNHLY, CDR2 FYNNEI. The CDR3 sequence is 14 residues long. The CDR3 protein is CASRTGLAGSEQFF. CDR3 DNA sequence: TGTGCCAGCAGAACGGGACTAGCGGGTTCTGAGCAGTTCTTC.

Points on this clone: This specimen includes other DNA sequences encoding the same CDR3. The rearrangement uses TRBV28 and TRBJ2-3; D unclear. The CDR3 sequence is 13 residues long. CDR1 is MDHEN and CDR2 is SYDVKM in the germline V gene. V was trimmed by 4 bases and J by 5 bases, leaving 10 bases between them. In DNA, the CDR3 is TGTGCCAGCAGTTCCCCTGGCGTAGATACGCAGTATTTT. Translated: CASSSPGVDTQYF. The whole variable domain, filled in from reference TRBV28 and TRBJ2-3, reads DVKVTQSSRYLVKRTGEKVFLECVQDMDHENMFWYRQDPGLGLRLIYFSYDVKMKEKGDIPEGYSVSREKKERFSLILESASTNQTSMYLCASSSPGVDTQYFGPGTRLTVL.

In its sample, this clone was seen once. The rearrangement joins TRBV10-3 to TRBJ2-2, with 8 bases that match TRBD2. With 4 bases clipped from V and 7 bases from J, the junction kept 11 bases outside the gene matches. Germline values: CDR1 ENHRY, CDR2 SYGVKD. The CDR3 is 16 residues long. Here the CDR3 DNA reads TGTGCCATCAGTGCAATAGCGGGACGGCCGGGCGGGGAGCTGTTTTTT. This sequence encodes CAISAIAGRPGGELFF.

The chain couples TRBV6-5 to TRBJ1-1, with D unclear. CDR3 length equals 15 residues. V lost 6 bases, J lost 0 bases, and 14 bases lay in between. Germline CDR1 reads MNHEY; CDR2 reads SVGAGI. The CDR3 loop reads CASSAILVLNTEAFF. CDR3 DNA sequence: TGTGCCAGCAGCGCAATACTCGTTTTGAACACTGAAGCTTTCTTT.

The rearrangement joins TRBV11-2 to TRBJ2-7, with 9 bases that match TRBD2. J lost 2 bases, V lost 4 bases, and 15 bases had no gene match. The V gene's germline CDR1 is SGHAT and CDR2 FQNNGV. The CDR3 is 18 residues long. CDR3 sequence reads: CASSSLGGRATDPYEQYF. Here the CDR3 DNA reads TGTGCCAGCAGCTCCCTCGGCGGGAGGGCCACGGACCCCTACGAGCAGTACTTC.

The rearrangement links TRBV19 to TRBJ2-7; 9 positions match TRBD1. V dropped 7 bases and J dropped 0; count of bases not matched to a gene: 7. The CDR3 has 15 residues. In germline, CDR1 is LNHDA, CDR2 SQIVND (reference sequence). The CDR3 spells CASKPGQGSSYEQYF. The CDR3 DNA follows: TGTGCCAGTAAACCCGGACAGGGGAGCTCCTACGAGCAGTACTTC.

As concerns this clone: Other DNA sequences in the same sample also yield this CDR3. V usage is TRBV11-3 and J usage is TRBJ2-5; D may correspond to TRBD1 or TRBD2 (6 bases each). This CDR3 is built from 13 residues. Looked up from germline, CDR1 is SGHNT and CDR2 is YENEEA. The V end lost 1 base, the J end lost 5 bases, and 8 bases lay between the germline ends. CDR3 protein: CASSLVGGETQYF. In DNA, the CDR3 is TGTGCCAGCAGCTTAGTAGGGGGGGAGACCCAGTACTTC.

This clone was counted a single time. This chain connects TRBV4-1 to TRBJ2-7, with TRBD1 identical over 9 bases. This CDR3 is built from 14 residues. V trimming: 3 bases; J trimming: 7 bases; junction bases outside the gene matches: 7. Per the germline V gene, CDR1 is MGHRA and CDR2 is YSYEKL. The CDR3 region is CASSQETGGVEQYF. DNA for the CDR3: TGCGCCAGCAGCCAGGAAACAGGGGGCGTGGAGCAGTACTTC.

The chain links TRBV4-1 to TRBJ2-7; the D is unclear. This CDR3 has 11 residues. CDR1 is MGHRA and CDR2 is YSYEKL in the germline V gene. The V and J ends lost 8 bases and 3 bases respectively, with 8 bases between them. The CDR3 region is CASRQGYEQYF. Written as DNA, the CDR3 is TGCGCCAGCCGGCAAGGCTACGAGCAGTACTTC.

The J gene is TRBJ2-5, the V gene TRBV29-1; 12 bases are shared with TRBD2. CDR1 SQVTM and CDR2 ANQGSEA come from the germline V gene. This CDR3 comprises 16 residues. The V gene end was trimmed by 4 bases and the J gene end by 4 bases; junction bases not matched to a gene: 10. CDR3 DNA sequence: TGCAGCGTTGGGCTAGCGGGAGGGCCCGCTCTAGAGACCCAGTACTTC. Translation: CSVGLAGGPALETQYF.

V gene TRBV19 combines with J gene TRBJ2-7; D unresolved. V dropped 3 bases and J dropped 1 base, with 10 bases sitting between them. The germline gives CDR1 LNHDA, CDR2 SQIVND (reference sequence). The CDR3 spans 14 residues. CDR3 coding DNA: TGTGCCAGTAGTATCGGCAAAGCATCCTACGAGCAGTACTTC. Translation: CASSIGKASYEQYF.

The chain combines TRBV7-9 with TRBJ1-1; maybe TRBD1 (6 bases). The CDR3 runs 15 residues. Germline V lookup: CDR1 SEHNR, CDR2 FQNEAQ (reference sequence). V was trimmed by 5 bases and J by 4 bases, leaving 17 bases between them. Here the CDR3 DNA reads TGTGCCAGCAGCCCCCGCCCACAGGGATTCACTGAAGCTTTCTTT. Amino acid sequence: CASSPRPQGFTEAFF.

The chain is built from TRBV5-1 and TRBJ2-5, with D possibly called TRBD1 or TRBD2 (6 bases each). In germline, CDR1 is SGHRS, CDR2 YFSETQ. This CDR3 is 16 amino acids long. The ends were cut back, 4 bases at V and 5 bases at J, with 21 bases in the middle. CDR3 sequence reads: CASSETGARVRETQYF. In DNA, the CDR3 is TGCGCCAGCAGCGAAACGGGGGCCCGAGTAAGGGAGACCCAGTACTTC.

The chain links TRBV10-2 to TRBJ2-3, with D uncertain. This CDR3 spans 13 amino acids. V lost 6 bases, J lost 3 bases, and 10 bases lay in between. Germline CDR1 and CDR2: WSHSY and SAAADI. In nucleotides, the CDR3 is TGCGCCAGCAGAAGGCAGTGGACAGATACGCAGTATTTT. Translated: CASRRQWTDTQYF.

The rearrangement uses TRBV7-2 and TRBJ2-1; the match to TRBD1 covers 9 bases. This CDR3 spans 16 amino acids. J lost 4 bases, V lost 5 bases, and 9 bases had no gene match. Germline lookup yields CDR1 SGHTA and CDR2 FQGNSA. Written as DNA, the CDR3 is TGTGCCAGCAGCCTACGGCCGGGACAGGGATACAATGAGCAGTTCTTC. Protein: CASSLRPGQGYNEQFF.